The rows below give T cell receptor beta chains drawn from one sample of a study of blood T cell repertoires in COVID-19. Clones were sequenced by immunoSEQ multiplex PCR, and TCRdb holds only the in-frame ones, with some missing. This table holds approximately 250,000 clones, 70% to 85% found once. The sequenced sample was PBMCs or T cells enriched from blood (not recorded which). The receptors derive from a man aged 35 to 55 who had recovered from COVID-19. CDR3s include the opening cysteine and the closing phenylalanine or tryptophan. Each record gives: clone size, D gene, V gene, CDR3 length, J gene, CDR3 protein, CDR3 DNA. The D gene is left open where the match is weak. Size is omitted from some rows. Given values are once, few, many or a class for expanded clones.

NA	NA	TRBV19	17	TRBJ1-5	CASSIDGSGRLNQPQHF	TGTGCCAGTAGTATAGATGGTTCAGGCCGCCTTAATCAGCCCCAGCATTTT
NA	TRBD1	TRBV2	17	TRBJ2-7	CASSAERPGQGRYEQYF	TGTGCCAGCAGCGCCGAACGGCCGGGACAGGGACGGTACGAGCAGTACTTC
once	TRBD2	TRBV9	15	TRBJ2-7	CASSVAGGSSYEQYF	TGTGCCAGCAGCGTAGCTGGCGGGAGCTCCTACGAGCAGTACTTC
NA	TRBD2	TRBV29-1	14	TRBJ2-3	CSVVYGGAGDTQYF	TGCAGCGTTGTTTACGGGGGGGCAGGAGATACGCAGTATTTT
NA	TRBD1	TRBV4-3	15	TRBJ2-7	CASSQAAGGLFEQYF	TGCGCCAGCAGCCAAGCCGCAGGGGGCCTCTTCGAGCAGTACTTC
few	NA	TRBV5-1	13	TRBJ1-1	CASSPTGTTEAFF	TGCGCCAGCAGCCCCACAGGGACCACTGAAGCTTTCTTT
NA	NA	TRBV6-1	15	TRBJ1-5	CASSENKRRGGSQHF	TGTGCCAGCAGTGAAAACAAGAGGAGGGGAGGTTCCCAGCATTTT
NA	TRBD2	TRBV5-4	15	TRBJ2-1	CASSLSLAGVAEQFF	TGTGCCAGCAGCTTGTCACTAGCGGGAGTAGCTGAGCAGTTCTTC
NA	TRBD1	TRBV5-4	17	TRBJ1-3	CASSARQGAGPGNTIYF	TGTGCCAGCAGCGCCCGACAGGGAGCAGGGCCTGGAAACACCATATATTTT
NA	TRBD1	TRBV18	16	TRBJ1-4	CASSSGQGASNEKLFF	TGTGCCAGCTCATCGGGACAGGGGGCTTCGAATGAAAAACTGTTTTTT
once	NA	TRBV15	14	TRBJ2-5	CATSREAPFETQYF	TGTGCCACCAGCAGAGAAGCCCCCTTTGAGACCCAGTACTTC
once	NA	TRBV15	15	TRBJ1-1	CATSVEQGWDTEAFF	TGTGCCACCAGCGTAGAACAGGGATGGGACACTGAAGCTTTCTTT
NA	NA	TRBV2	14	TRBJ1-4	CASSDNGVGEKLFF	TGTGCCAGCAGTGATAACGGGGTAGGAGAAAAACTGTTTTTT
NA	NA	TRBV29-1	12	TRBJ2-5	CSVGGRGETQYF	TGCAGCGTTGGTGGGCGCGGGGAGACCCAGTACTTC
once	NA	TRBV30	13	TRBJ1-5	CAWSVLSDQPQHF	TGTGCCTGGAGTGTCCTCAGCGATCAGCCCCAGCATTTT
once	TRBD1	TRBV13	15	TRBJ2-1	CASSSGVGQTNEQFF	TGTGCCAGCAGCTCTGGCGTGGGACAGACTAATGAGCAGTTCTTC
NA	TRBD2	TRBV5-1	14	TRBJ2-7	CASSWGLRTYEQYF	TGCGCCAGCAGCTGGGGACTACGAACCTACGAGCAGTACTTC
once	TRBD2	TRBV4-1	16	TRBJ2-7	CASSRGLAGASYEQYF	TGCGCCAGCAGCCGAGGACTAGCGGGGGCCTCCTACGAGCAGTACTTC
NA	NA	TRBV5-1	16	TRBJ2-5	CASSLSRGAALGTQYF	TGCGCCAGCAGCTTGTCGCGCGGGGCCGCCCTAGGGACCCAGTACTTC
NA	NA	TRBV7-9	14	TRBJ1-1	CASSLGAPNTEAFF	TGTGCCAGCAGCTTAGGCGCACCTAACACTGAAGCTTTCTTT
NA	NA	TRBV13	15	TRBJ1-4	CASSVQPGKGEKLFF	TGTGCCAGCAGCGTTCAACCGGGGAAGGGTGAAAAACTGTTTTTT
NA	NA	TRBV6-5	12	TRBJ1-2	CASSWKGDGYTF	TGTGCCAGCAGTTGGAAAGGGGATGGCTACACCTTC
NA	TRBD1	TRBV28	14	TRBJ1-2	CASSPGTVVYGYTF	TGTGCCAGCAGCCCGGGGACAGTAGTCTATGGCTACACCTTC
few	TRBD1	TRBV11-2	15	TRBJ1-2	CASSLIISGQGGYTF	TGTGCCAGCAGCTTAATCATATCGGGACAGGGGGGCTACACCTTC
NA	NA	TRBV18	17	TRBJ2-5	CASSLTSIRGRQETQYF	TGTGCCAGCTCACTTACTAGTATCCGAGGAAGGCAAGAGACCCAGTACTTC
NA	NA	TRBV6-5	13	TRBJ1-5	CASSPDRLGAQHF	TGTGCCAGCAGCCCCGACCGTCTCGGGGCCCAGCATTTT
NA	NA	TRBV10-3	16	TRBJ2-4	CAISDYRDGYQNIQYF	TGTGCCATCAGTGACTACAGGGATGGTTATCAAAACATTCAGTACTTC
NA	TRBD2	TRBV5-1	16	TRBJ2-5	CASSGPSGGAWETQYF	TGCGCCAGCAGCGGACCTAGCGGGGGGGCCTGGGAGACCCAGTACTTC
NA	NA	TRBV28	12	TRBJ1-2	CASSPPNYGYTF	TGTGCCAGCAGTCCTCCTAACTATGGCTACACCTTC
NA	NA	TRBV28	16	TRBJ1-1	CASSPRGELMNTEAFF	TGTGCCAGCAGTCCGCGGGGGGAGCTTATGAACACTGAAGCTTTCTTT
NA	NA	TRBV5-1	13	TRBJ1-1	CASSLDRDTEAFF	TGCGCCAGCAGCTTGGACAGGGACACTGAAGCTTTCTTT
NA	NA	TRBV27	13	TRBJ1-6	CGSRGVYNSPLHF	TGTGGCTCGCGGGGGGTTTATAATTCACCCCTCCACTTT
once	TRBD2	TRBV4-2	16	TRBJ2-3	CASSQGRTSGTDTQYF	TGTGCCAGCAGCCAAGGGAGGACTAGCGGCACAGATACGCAGTATTTT
NA	TRBD1	TRBV24-1	15	TRBJ1-2	CATSDTGTEGYGYTF	TGTGCCACCAGTGACACGGGGACAGAGGGCTATGGCTACACCTTC
once	TRBD1	TRBV28	14	TRBJ1-6	CASSLSGGWSPLHF	TGTGCCAGCAGTTTATCAGGGGGCTGGTCACCCCTCCACTTT
NA	NA	TRBV7-8	13	TRBJ1-2	CASSLGGAYGYTF	TGTGCCAGCAGCTTAGGGGGCGCCTATGGCTACACCTTC
NA	NA	TRBV3-1/TRBV3-2	13	TRBJ2-7	CASSSRDKYEQYF	TGTGCCAGCAGCTCTCGGGACAAGTACGAGCAGTACTTC
NA	NA	TRBV5-1	14	TRBJ1-5	CASSPDTSNQPQHF	TGCGCCAGCAGCCCGGACACTAGCAATCAGCCCCAGCATTTT
NA	TRBD1	TRBV25-1	18	TRBJ2-5	CASSEWSRDRGREETQYF	TGTGCCAGCAGTGAATGGTCCCGGGACAGGGGGCGGGAAGAGACCCAGTACTTC
NA	TRBD1	TRBV5-1	16	TRBJ2-1	CASYTGAQGTYNEQFF	TGCGCCAGCTACACAGGGGCTCAGGGGACCTACAATGAGCAGTTCTTC
NA	TRBD1	TRBV18	14	TRBJ2-5	CASSRDRGQETQYF	TGTGCCAGCTCACGGGACAGGGGCCAAGAGACCCAGTACTTC
NA	NA	TRBV5-4	16	TRBJ1-1	CASQLSRDSVDTEAFF	TGTGCCAGCCAGCTATCGAGGGACTCAGTGGACACTGAAGCTTTCTTT
NA	NA	TRBV19	12	TRBJ2-1	CASSLNRGEQFF	TGTGCCAGTAGTCTCAATAGAGGTGAGCAGTTCTTC
NA	NA	TRBV14	16	TRBJ2-2	CASSQQGPANTGELFF	TGTGCCAGCAGCCAACAGGGCCCCGCGAACACCGGGGAGCTGTTTTTT